A single sample gave rise to the 22 T cell receptor beta chains below, sequenced in a study of cytomegalovirus exposure and HLA in healthy donors. Repertoires were generated with immunoSEQ multiplex PCR, while TCRdb's copy carries only in-frame clones and drops some. The sample contains 160,000 or so clones, around nine tenths of which appear only once. The sequenced sample was PBMCs. All receptors come from a young man in good health and CMV-seronegative.

The gene calls are TRBV2 and TRBJ1-3, with 10 bases lining up with TRBD1. Germline V gives CDR1 SNHLY, CDR2 FYNNEI. The CDR3 has 15 amino acids. V lost 7 bases, J lost 4 bases, and 7 bases stayed unmatched. CDR3 DNA: TGTGCCAGCACCAATGACAGGGGGCTGGGAAACACCATATATTTT. This translates into CASTNDRGLGNTIYF.

This rearrangement joins TRBV25-1 to TRBJ1-2, with D perhaps TRBD1 (5 bases). CDR1 is MGHDK and CDR2 is SYGVNS in the germline V gene. This CDR3 is 15 amino acids long. V lost 0 bases, J lost 7 bases, and 15 bases lay in between. The CDR3 protein is CASSEYEAGYGGYTF. The CDR3 DNA reads TGTGCCAGCAGTGAATATGAGGCAGGGTACGGTGGCTACACCTTC.

V gene TRBV7-2 combines with J gene TRBJ2-2; possibly TRBD2 for D (5 bases). CDR1 and CDR2 (germline): SGHTA, FQGNSA. V was cut by 4 bases and J by 5 bases, with 17 bases left in between. CDR3 size: 16 residues. CDR3 residues: CASSSGGRSGTGELFF. Written as DNA, the CDR3 is TGTGCCAGCAGCTCAGGTGGAAGGTCGGGGACCGGGGAGCTGTTTTTT.

The chain recombines TRBV28 with TRBJ2-1; weak D call: TRBD2 (6 bases). CDR3 length equals 16 residues. V was shortened by 7 bases and J by 5 bases, with 21 bases between the two germline ends. The germline gives CDR1 MDHEN, CDR2 SYDVKM. DNA of the CDR3: TGTGCCAGCACCTCGGGTATAAGGACTACCGACAATGAGCAGTTCTTC. Translated, it gives CASTSGIRTTDNEQFF.

This clone showed up just a few times. The chain has TRBV6-4 and TRBJ2-1; D may be TRBD2 (6 bases). The germline V and J ends were trimmed by 6 bases and 9 bases, with 18 bases remaining between them. Germline assignment: CDR1 MRHNA and CDR2 SNTAGT. The CDR3 is 14 residues long. Written as DNA, the CDR3 is TGTGCCAGCAGAAATGAGGGGAGGTCTGGTGAGCAGTTCTTC. Amino acid sequence: CASRNEGRSGEQFF.

This clone is a singleton in its sample. The V and J genes are TRBV28 and TRBJ1-2; 10 positions agree with TRBD1. Per germline, CDR1 MDHEN and CDR2 SYDVKM. The CDR3 totals 13 residues. The V and J ends lost 6 bases and 7 bases, in that order; junction bases with no gene match: 5. The CDR3, as DNA: TGTGCCAGCAGGACAGGGGGCATTCGTGGCTACACCTTC. Its protein product is CASRTGGIRGYTF.

The rearrangement links TRBV28 to TRBJ2-2, with D unclear. V dropped 3 bases and J dropped 0 bases, with 5 bases sitting between them. The germline gives CDR1 MDHEN, CDR2 SYDVKM. This CDR3 contains 14 residues. As DNA, the CDR3 is TGTGCCAGCAGTTTGTTCGCGAACACCGGGGAGCTGTTTTTT. Amino acid sequence: CASSLFANTGELFF.

This chain links TRBV5-1 with TRBJ2-1; TRBD2 matches at 9 bases. The ends lost 4 bases at V and 5 bases at J; junction bases unmatched: 10. Germline CDR1 SGHRS, CDR2 YFSETQ. The CDR3 contains 16 residues. In nucleotides, the CDR3 is TGCGCCAGCAGCGAGCGGGAGGCCGGGGGGAACAATGAGCAGTTCTTC. It yields the protein CASSEREAGGNNEQFF.

The V and J genes are TRBV10-3 and TRBJ2-5; TRBD2 agrees at 11 bases. CDR1 is ENHRY and CDR2 is SYGVKD in the germline V gene. The CDR3 is 15 amino acids. V lost 0 bases and J lost 4; bases outside the gene matches: 1. The CDR3 DNA reads TGTGCCATCAGTGAGTCGACTAGCGGGGTAGAGACCCAGTACTTC. Its translation: CAISESTSGVETQYF.

This chain uses TRBV30 with TRBJ1-2; 8 nucleotides align to TRBD1. Germline assignment: CDR1 GTSNPN and CDR2 SVGIG (reference sequence). This CDR3 is built from 14 residues. V trimming: 1 base; J trimming: 0 bases; junction bases outside the gene matches: 1. In nucleotides, the CDR3 is TGTGCCTGGAGTGCAGGGGGCGCTAACTATGGCTACACCTTC. Encoded protein: CAWSAGGANYGYTF.

The chain couples TRBV7-9 to TRBJ1-1, with D uncertain. Germline CDR1 SEHNR, CDR2 FQNEAQ (reference sequence). The CDR3 runs 15 residues. Trimming cost V 4 bases and J 5 bases, with 17 bases left between them. CDR3 region: CASSSVTLGLTEAFF. The CDR3 bases are TGTGCCAGCAGCTCAGTTACACTAGGATTAACTGAAGCTTTCTTT.

The rearrangement uses TRBV29-1 and TRBJ2-5, with TRBD2 identical over 11 bases. The CDR3 runs 14 residues. Germline V gene lookup returns CDR1 SQVTM and CDR2 ANQGSEA. The V and J ends lost 7 bases and 1 base, in that order; junction bases with no gene match: 5. CDR3 sequence: CSAGGLAVQETQYF. The CDR3 nucleotides are TGCAGCGCCGGGGGACTAGCGGTCCAAGAGACCCAGTACTTC.

V and J are TRBV4-1 and TRBJ2-3; 7 nucleotides line up with TRBD2. V gave up 1 base and J gave up 11 bases; unmatched junction bases: 21. The CDR3 loop spans 18 amino acids. The germline V gene encodes CDR1 MGHRA and CDR2 YSYEKL. This CDR3 is CASSQGNGKRGPKRMQYF. DNA for the CDR3: TGCGCCAGCAGCCAAGGGAATGGGAAGCGGGGACCTAAGAGGATGCAGTATTTT.

The V and J genes are TRBV2 and TRBJ2-7; D is possibly TRBD2 (6 bases). CDR1 SNHLY and CDR2 FYNNEI come from the germline V gene. Trimming took 8 bases from V and 4 from J, leaving 12 bases between them. The CDR3 covers 12 residues. CDR3 in DNA: TGTGCCAGCGTTGGCGGGGAGTACGAGCAGTACTTC. Amino acids: CASVGGEYEQYF.

The chain joins TRBV18 to TRBJ1-4; unclear D gene. The CDR3 is 17 residues long. With 2 bases removed from V and 6 bases from J, the gap between germline ends came to 19 bases. Germline CDR1 is KGHSH and CDR2 is LQKENI. CDR3 sequence: CASSPSSGNLRDEKLFF. The DNA for the CDR3 is TGTGCCAGCTCACCATCGTCAGGAAATCTCCGAGATGAAAAACTGTTTTTT.

The chain employs TRBV7-2 and TRBJ2-7; tentatively, D is TRBD2 (6 bases). V lost 6 bases, J lost 3 bases, and 21 bases lay in between. CDR3 length: 16 residues. CDR1 is SGHTA, CDR2 FQGNSA, per germline. The CDR3 loop reads CASSPNRDLAYYEQYF. DNA of the CDR3: TGTGCCAGCAGTCCGAACCGGGACTTAGCTTACTACGAGCAGTACTTC.

The gene calls are TRBV27 and TRBJ2-7; 15 bases agree with TRBD2. The CDR3 consists of 16 residues. From germline, CDR1 is MNHEY and CDR2 SMNVEV (reference sequence). V lost 4 bases, J lost 5 bases, and 6 bases stayed unmatched. DNA of the CDR3: TGTGCCAGCAGTTCGGGACTAGCGGGAGGCCCGGACGAGCAGTACTTC. Translation: CASSSGLAGGPDEQYF.

The chain links TRBV25-1 to TRBJ2-7; a weak D match, TRBD1 (5 bases). The CDR3 runs 13 residues. V was pared by 5 bases and J by 3 bases, with 11 bases between. Germline assignment: CDR1 MGHDK and CDR2 SYGVNS. This CDR3 is CASSLSGFYEQYV. The CDR3, as DNA: TGTGCCAGCAGTCTTTCAGGGTTCTACGAGCAGTACGTC.

This chain connects TRBV9 to TRBJ2-1, with 11 positions matching TRBD2. The CDR3 runs 17 residues. CDR1 SGDLS and CDR2 YYNGEE come from the germline V gene. V gave up 5 bases and J gave up 1 base; unmatched junction bases: 8. CDR3 sequence reads: CASRPMGLAASYNEQFF. CDR3 coding DNA: TGTGCCAGCAGACCGATGGGACTAGCGGCTTCCTACAATGAGCAGTTCTTC.

J is TRBJ1-2 and V is TRBV14; D perhaps matches TRBD1 (6 bases). This CDR3 contains 13 residues. Germline CDR1 and CDR2: SGHDN and FVKESK. The CDR3 region is CATRERGRYGYTF. CDR3 bases: TGTGCTACCAGAGAGAGGGGGAGATATGGCTACACCTTC. Variable domain in full (rest from reference TRBV14 and TRBJ1-2): EAGVTQFPSHSVIEKGQTVTLRCDPISGHDNLYWYRRVMGKEIKFLLHFVKESKQDESGMPNNRFLAERTGGTYSTLKVQPAELEDSGVYFCATRERGRYGYTFGSGTRLTVV.

The chain employs TRBV5-1 and TRBJ2-5; 8 nucleotides line up with TRBD1. This CDR3 is 16 amino acids long. V lost 1 base and J lost 5; bases outside the gene matches: 10. The germline V gene has CDR1 SGHRS and CDR2 YFSETQ. This CDR3 is CASSLNQGASAETQYF. The CDR3 DNA reads as TGCGCCAGCAGCTTGAATCAGGGGGCCTCGGCGGAGACCCAGTACTTC.

The chain employs TRBV4-1 and TRBJ1-6, with 7 nucleotides matching TRBD1. CDR1 and CDR2 (germline): MGHRA, YSYEKL. The CDR3 contains 15 residues. After removal of 5 bases from V and 10 bases from J, the junction contained 11 bases not matched to a gene. This chain's CDR3 is CASSKGALGWSPLHF. Written as DNA, the CDR3 is TGCGCCAGCAGCAAGGGGGCGCTGGGTTGGTCACCCCTCCACTTT.